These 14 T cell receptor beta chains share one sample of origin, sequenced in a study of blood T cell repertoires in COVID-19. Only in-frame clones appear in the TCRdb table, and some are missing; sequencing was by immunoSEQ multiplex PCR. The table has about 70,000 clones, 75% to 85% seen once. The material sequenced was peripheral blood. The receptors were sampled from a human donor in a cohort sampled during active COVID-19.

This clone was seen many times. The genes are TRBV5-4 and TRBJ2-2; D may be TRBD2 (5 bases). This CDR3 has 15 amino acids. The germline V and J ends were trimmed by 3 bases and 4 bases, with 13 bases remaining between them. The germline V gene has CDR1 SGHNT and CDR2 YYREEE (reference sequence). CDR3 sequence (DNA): TGTGCCAGCAGCTCCTTACGGGAAGGCACCGGGGAGCTGTTTTTT. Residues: CASSSLREGTGELFF.

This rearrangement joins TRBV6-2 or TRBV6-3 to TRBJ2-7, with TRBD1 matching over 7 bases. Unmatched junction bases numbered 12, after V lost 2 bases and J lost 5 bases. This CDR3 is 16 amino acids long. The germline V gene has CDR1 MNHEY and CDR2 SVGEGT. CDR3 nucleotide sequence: TGTGCCAGCAGTTACAATACCCGGACAGGCGTCAACGAGCAGTACTTC. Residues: CASSYNTRTGVNEQYF.

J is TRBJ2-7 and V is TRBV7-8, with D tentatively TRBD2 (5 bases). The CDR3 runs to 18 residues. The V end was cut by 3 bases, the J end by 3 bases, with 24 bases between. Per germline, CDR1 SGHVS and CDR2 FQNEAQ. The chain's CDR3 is CASSFGRAERSMGYEQYF. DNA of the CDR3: TGTGCCAGCAGCTTTGGTAGGGCTGAGCGGTCAATGGGCTACGAGCAGTACTTC.

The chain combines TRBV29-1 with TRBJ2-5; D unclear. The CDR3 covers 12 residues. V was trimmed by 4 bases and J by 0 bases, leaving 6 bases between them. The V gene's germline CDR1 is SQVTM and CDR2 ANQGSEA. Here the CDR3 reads CSVAVNQETQYF. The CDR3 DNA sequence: TGCAGCGTTGCGGTAAACCAAGAGACCCAGTACTTC. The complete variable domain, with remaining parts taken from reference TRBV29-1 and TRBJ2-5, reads SAVISQKPSRDICQRGTSLTIQCQVDSQVTMMFWYRQQPGQSLTLIATANQGSEATYESGFVIDKFPISRPNLTFSTLTVSNMSPEDSSIYLCSVAVNQETQYFGPGTRLLVL.

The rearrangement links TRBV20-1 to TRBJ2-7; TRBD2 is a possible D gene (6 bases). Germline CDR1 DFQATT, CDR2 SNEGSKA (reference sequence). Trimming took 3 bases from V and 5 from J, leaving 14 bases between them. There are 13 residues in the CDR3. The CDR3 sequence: CSASLGRRDEQYF. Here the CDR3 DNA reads TGCAGTGCTAGTCTCGGGAGAAGGGACGAGCAGTACTTC.

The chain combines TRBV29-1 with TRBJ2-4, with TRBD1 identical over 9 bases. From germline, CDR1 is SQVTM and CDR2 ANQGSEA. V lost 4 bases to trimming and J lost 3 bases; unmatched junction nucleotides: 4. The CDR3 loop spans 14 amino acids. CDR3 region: CSVGDRGDKNIQYF. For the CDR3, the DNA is TGCAGCGTTGGAGACAGGGGGGACAAAAACATTCAGTACTTC.

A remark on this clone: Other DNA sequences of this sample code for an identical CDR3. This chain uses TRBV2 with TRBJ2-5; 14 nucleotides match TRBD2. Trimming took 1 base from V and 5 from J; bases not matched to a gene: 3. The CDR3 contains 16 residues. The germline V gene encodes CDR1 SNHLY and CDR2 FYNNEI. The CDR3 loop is CASSEGLAGGQETQYF. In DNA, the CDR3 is TGTGCCAGCAGTGAAGGACTAGCGGGAGGGCAGGAGACCCAGTACTTC.

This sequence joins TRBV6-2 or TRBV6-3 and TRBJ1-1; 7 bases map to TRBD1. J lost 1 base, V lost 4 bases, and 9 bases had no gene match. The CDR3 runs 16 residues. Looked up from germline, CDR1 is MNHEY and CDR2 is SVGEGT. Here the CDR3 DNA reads TGTGCCAGCAGTTCTACTTTCAGGGGGAGGAACACTGAAGCTTTCTTT. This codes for CASSSTFRGRNTEAFF.

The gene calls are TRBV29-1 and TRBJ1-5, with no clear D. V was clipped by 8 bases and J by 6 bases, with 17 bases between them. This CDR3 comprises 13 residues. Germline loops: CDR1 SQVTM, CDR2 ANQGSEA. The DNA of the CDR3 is TGCAGCTTTTGTATGGAGTCTGGTCAGCCCCAGCATTTT. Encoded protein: CSFCMESGQPQHF.

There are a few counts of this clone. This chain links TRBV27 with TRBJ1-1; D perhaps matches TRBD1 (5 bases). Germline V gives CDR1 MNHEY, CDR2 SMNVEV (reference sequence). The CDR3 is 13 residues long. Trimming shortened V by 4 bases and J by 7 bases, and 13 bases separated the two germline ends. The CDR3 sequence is CASSSTDRIEAFF. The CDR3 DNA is TGTGCCAGCAGTTCTACAGACAGAATTGAAGCTTTCTTT.

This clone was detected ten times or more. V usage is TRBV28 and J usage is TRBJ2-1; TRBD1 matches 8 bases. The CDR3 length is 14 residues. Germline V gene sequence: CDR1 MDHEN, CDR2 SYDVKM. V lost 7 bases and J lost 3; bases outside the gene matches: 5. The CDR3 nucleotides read TGTGCCAGCATCGGACAGGGCCTCTACAATGAGCAGTTCTTC. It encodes CASIGQGLYNEQFF.

The DNA of the CDR3 is TGTGCCAGCAGCTTCCCCCCAGCGGGAAGTGTGTCAGATACGCAGTATTTT. It translates to CASSFPPAGSVSDTQYF. The chain joins TRBV5-4 to TRBJ2-3; 7 positions agree with TRBD2. CDR3 length: 17 amino acids. Germline V lookup: CDR1 SGHNT, CDR2 YYREEE (reference sequence). Germline trimming cut 2 bases from V and 4 bases from J; bases unmatched to any gene: 13.

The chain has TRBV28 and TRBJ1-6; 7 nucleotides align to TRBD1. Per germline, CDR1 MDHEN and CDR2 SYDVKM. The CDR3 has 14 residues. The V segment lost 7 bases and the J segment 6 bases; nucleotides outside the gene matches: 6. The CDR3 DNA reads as TGTGCCAGCACCGTAGGGGGCGGTAATTCACCCCTCCACTTT. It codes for CASTVGGGNSPLHF.

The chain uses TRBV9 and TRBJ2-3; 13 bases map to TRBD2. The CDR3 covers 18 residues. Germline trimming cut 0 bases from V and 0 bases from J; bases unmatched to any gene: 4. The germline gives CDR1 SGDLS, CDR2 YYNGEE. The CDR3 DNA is TGTGCCAGCAGCGTAGGGACTAGCGGGGGCGCTAGCACAGATACGCAGTATTTT. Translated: CASSVGTSGGASTDTQYF.